The 3 T cell receptor beta chains below all came from one sample that was sequenced in a study of a mutant IDH1 vaccine in newly diagnosed glioma. Documented time point: week 47, end of study. What each vaccine dose contained was 300 ug of mutant IDH1 20-mer peptide, accompanied by topical imiquimod. What these receptors recognize is not known. Here immunoSEQ multiplex PCR was the method, and the copy in TCRdb shows in-frame clones only, minus some. The sample lists approximately 12,000 clones; around 85% were seen once. The sequencing here drew on PBMCs, taken from a glioma patient whose treatment included an IDH1 peptide vaccine. These receptors all stem from a man younger than 40 with glioma.

In this sample, this clone turned up a few times. This chain uses TRBV27 with TRBJ1-1, with TRBD1 as a possible D gene (5 bases). The V and J ends lost 5 bases and 5 bases respectively, with 12 bases between them. The CDR3 covers 13 residues. Germline-derived CDR1 and CDR2 are MNHEY and SMNVEV (reference sequence). The CDR3 sequence: CASSITGETEAFF. The CDR3 DNA follows: TGTGCCAGCAGTATAACAGGCGAGACTGAAGCTTTCTTT.

This clone was observed a few times. Other nucleotide sequences in the sample specify the same CDR3. The chain joins TRBV29-1 to TRBJ1-1; D is perhaps TRBD1 (5 bases). V lost 1 base and J lost 4, with 10 bases in between. The germline CDR1 and CDR2 sequences are SQVTM and ANQGSEA. The CDR3 runs 13 residues. CDR3 region: CSVEGRGTTEAFF. The DNA of the CDR3 is TGCAGCGTTGAAGGGAGAGGGACCACTGAAGCTTTCTTT.

DNA of the CDR3: TGTGCCAGCAGTGAAGTCAGACTAGCGGGAGCCGACGAGCAGTACTTC. It translates to CASSEVRLAGADEQYF. The chain joins TRBV2 to TRBJ2-7; TRBD2 agrees at 12 bases. CDR1 is SNHLY, CDR2 FYNNEI, per germline. The length of the CDR3 is 16 residues. J was trimmed by 5 bases and V by 1 base; bases with no gene match: 6.